This T cell receptor beta chain was obtained from a study of blood T cell repertoires in COVID-19. Authors' processing steps: Estimation of nucleated cell counts was performed using reference gene primer amplification. Generated by immunoSEQ multiplex PCR, the TCRdb table keeps only in-frame clones and is missing some. That table supplies the V and J calls and clone size; D and trimming were determined from the DNA. Of 200,000 to 300,000 clones detected, 70% to 90% appear once; the ten largest clones hold 3.5% to 4.5%. The junction had 5 bases not matched to a gene; V was cut back by 6 bases and J by 6 bases. This CDR3 has 13 residues. The germline V gene has CDR1 MNHEY and CDR2 SVGAGI.

The chain recombines TRBV6-5 with TRBJ1-2, with 9 bases that match TRBD1. Sequencing input: peripheral blood. This sequence originates from a woman in her 40s with acute or convalescent COVID-19. The CDR3 DNA sequence: TGTGCCAGCAGCCGGGACAGGGCTGATGGCTACACCTTC. Translating it yields CASSRDRADGYTF.